Listed below are T cell receptor beta chains from one sample, sequenced in a study of T cells in Graves' hyperthyroidism and ophthalmopathy. TCRdb itself ran the multiplex PCR reads through MiXCR, one entry per CDR3 protein. Here the sample spans 600,000 to 700,000 distinct CDR3 sequences, about 45% being singletons. The source material was peripheral blood or thyroid tissue (not recorded which). Receptors originate from an adult man with Graves' disease, either hyperthyroidism or ophthalmopathy (not recorded which). The CDR3 runs from the conserved cysteine through the conserved F or W. D genes are given only for firm matches. Expanded clones get a size class; other rows say once, few or many, or leave the size out.

clone_size: once; v_call: TRBV7-2; d_call: TRBD1; j_call: TRBJ1-5; cdr3_aa: CASCRGTGEYQPQHF; cdr3_nt: TGTGCCAGCTGCCGCGGGACAGGGGAATATCAGCCCCAGCATTTT
clone_size: NA; v_call: TRBV20-1; d_call: NA; j_call: TRBJ2-7; cdr3_aa: CSAPSYRGNYEQYF; cdr3_nt: TGCAGTGCTCCCTCCTACCGGGGCAACTACGAGCAGTACTTC
clone_size: NA; v_call: TRBV20-1; d_call: TRBD1; j_call: TRBJ2-5; cdr3_aa: CSARSGGLLQETQYF; cdr3_nt: TGCAGTGCTAGATCAGGGGGATTACTCCAAGAGACCCAGTACTTC
clone_size: NA; v_call: TRBV10-3; d_call: TRBD1; j_call: TRBJ1-2; cdr3_aa: CATSDQGQVRGGYTF; cdr3_nt: TGTGCCACCAGTGATCAGGGACAGGTCCGTGGGGGCTACACCTTC
clone_size: NA; v_call: TRBV29-1; d_call: NA; j_call: TRBJ1-6; cdr3_aa: CSASGERNSPLHF; cdr3_nt: TGCAGCGCCTCCGGGGAGCGTAATTCACCCCTCCACTTT
clone_size: once; v_call: TRBV6-5; d_call: NA; j_call: TRBJ2-6; cdr3_aa: CASSLVGHSVANVLTF; cdr3_nt: TGTGCCAGCAGCTTAGTGGGGCATTCAGTGGCCAACGTCCTGACTTTC
clone_size: few; v_call: TRBV7-9; d_call: TRBD1; j_call: TRBJ2-7; cdr3_aa: CASSQDEGADYEQYF; cdr3_nt: TGCGCCAGCAGCCAAGATGAGGGGGCGGATTACGAGCAGTACTTC
clone_size: few; v_call: TRBV10-3; d_call: TRBD1; j_call: TRBJ2-7; cdr3_aa: CASRSLGGTYEQYF; cdr3_nt: TGTGCCAGCAGAAGCTTAGGGGGCACCTACGAGCAGTACTTC
clone_size: many; v_call: TRBV2; d_call: NA; j_call: TRBJ1-5; cdr3_aa: CATARSDNQPQHF; cdr3_nt: TGTGCTACCGCTCGCTCCGACAATCAGCCCCAGCATTTT
clone_size: many; v_call: TRBV7-9; d_call: NA; j_call: TRBJ1-2; cdr3_aa: CASSLAASRDYGYTF; cdr3_nt: TGTGCCAGCAGCTTAGCGGCGTCGAGGGACTATGGCTACACCTTC
clone_size: NA; v_call: TRBV2; d_call: TRBD1; j_call: TRBJ1-4; cdr3_aa: CASRGPQGYEKLFF; cdr3_nt: TGTGCCAGCAGGGGACCACAGGGGTACGAAAAACTGTTTTTT
clone_size: NA; v_call: TRBV7-8; d_call: NA; j_call: TRBJ2-5; cdr3_aa: CASSLDGGGKSQETQYF; cdr3_nt: TGTGCCAGCAGCTTAGACGGTGGGGGAAAGTCCCAAGAGACCCAGTACTTC
clone_size: NA; v_call: TRBV7-9; d_call: NA; j_call: TRBJ1-6; cdr3_aa: CASPNSPLHF; cdr3_nt: TGTGCCTCCCCCAATTCACCCCTCCACTTT
clone_size: many; v_call: TRBV29-1; d_call: NA; j_call: TRBJ1-5; cdr3_aa: CSVEVAGNQPQHF; cdr3_nt: TGCAGCGTTGAAGTCGCCGGCAATCAGCCCCAGCATTTT
clone_size: NA; v_call: TRBV2; d_call: TRBD2; j_call: TRBJ2-3; cdr3_aa: CASSGGGTSTDTQYF; cdr3_nt: TGTGCCAGCAGTGGCGGGGGAACTAGCACAGATACGCAGTATTTT
clone_size: few; v_call: TRBV6-6; d_call: NA; j_call: TRBJ1-3; cdr3_aa: CASRPNRDSGNTIYF; cdr3_nt: TGTGCCAGCAGACCGAACAGGGACTCTGGAAACACCATATATTTT
clone_size: few; v_call: TRBV6-5; d_call: NA; j_call: TRBJ2-7; cdr3_aa: CASSYDRLSSYEQYF; cdr3_nt: TGTGCCAGCAGTTACGACAGGCTCAGCTCCTACGAGCAGTACTTC
clone_size: NA; v_call: TRBV5-1; d_call: TRBD1; j_call: TRBJ2-5; cdr3_aa: CASSSSTGGETQYF; cdr3_nt: TGCGCCAGCAGCTCATCGACAGGGGGTGAGACCCAGTACTTC
clone_size: many; v_call: TRBV24-1; d_call: NA; j_call: TRBJ1-2; cdr3_aa: CATSDPYQYGYTF; cdr3_nt: TGTGCCACCAGTGATCCATACCAATATGGCTACACCTTC
clone_size: NA; v_call: TRBV5-1; d_call: NA; j_call: TRBJ1-5; cdr3_aa: CASSLEGRRPQHF; cdr3_nt: TGCGCCAGCAGCTTGGAAGGTCGTCGGCCCCAGCATTTT
clone_size: NA; v_call: TRBV7-2; d_call: NA; j_call: TRBJ2-5; cdr3_aa: CASSLIREETQYF; cdr3_nt: TGTGCCAGCAGCTTAATTCGAGAAGAGACCCAGTACTTC
clone_size: many; v_call: TRBV2; d_call: NA; j_call: TRBJ2-7; cdr3_aa: CASSERGYGSEQYF; cdr3_nt: TGTGCCAGCAGTGAAAGGGGGTACGGGAGCGAGCAGTACTTC
clone_size: NA; v_call: TRBV7-9; d_call: NA; j_call: TRBJ1-2; cdr3_aa: CASSLSGGAYGYTF; cdr3_nt: TGTGCCAGCAGCTTATCTGGGGGCGCTTATGGCTACACCTTC
clone_size: NA; v_call: TRBV29-1; d_call: TRBD1; j_call: TRBJ1-4; cdr3_aa: CSAVALQGF; cdr3_nt: TGCAGCGCTGTGGCATTACAGGGGTTT
clone_size: NA; v_call: TRBV11-2; d_call: TRBD1; j_call: TRBJ1-1; cdr3_aa: CASSLRARQGMNTEAFF; cdr3_nt: TGTGCCAGCAGCTTAAGAGCGAGACAGGGGATGAACACTGAAGCTTTCTTT